This T cell receptor (beta chain) comes out of a study of blood T cell repertoires in COVID-19. Study overall: Samples came from the United States, Italy and Spain, spanning acute and convalescent COVID-19.

Study processing details: Reference gene primer amplification gave estimated nucleated cell counts. Clones were read by immunoSEQ multiplex PCR, and TCRdb kept only the in-frame ones, dropping some. Clonal size and the V and J genes are those of that table, whereas D and trimming came from the DNA. This sample carries 410,000 or so clones, about nine tenths of them seen once, and the ten largest clones take 1.5% to 1.8%. Germline V lookup: CDR1 SGHRS, CDR2 YFSETQ. The CDR3 has 19 amino acids. After removal of 1 base from V and 1 base from J, the junction contained 10 bases not matched to a gene. The sequence was obtained from a woman between 40 and 50 years old with COVID-19, enrolled during active disease. Sequencing input: peripheral blood. V usage is TRBV5-1 and J usage is TRBJ2-2; 10 nucleotides align to TRBD2. The CDR3 nucleotides read TGCGCCAGCAGCTTGATGTTAGGTCTAGCGGGAGAGAACACCGGGGAGCTGTTTTTT. This sequence encodes CASSLMLGLAGENTGELFF.